This TCR beta chain comes out of a study of blood T cell repertoires in COVID-19 (dated by TCRdb to the early 2020s). Regarding the study in general: Collaborator samples came from the United States, Italy and Spain and covered acute and convalescent phases of COVID-19. Samples came from the ongoing ImmuneRACE study (first 160 participants) plus 1,254 subjects from 6 global collaborators. The material from the prospective study consisted of cDNA or gDNA derived from T cells, B-cell-depleted T cells, or PBMCs. Nearly every sample came with metadata listing a de-identified subject ID, COVID-19 status, age in years and sex. A freely available public database, intended as a resource for researchers studying the immune response to SARS-CoV-2, is where the repertoires were released. HLA class I and class II types, where available, came from metadata supplied by the sample provider rather than from assay-based typing. Deeply sampled blood TCRbeta repertoires from subjects exposed to, actively infected with, or recovered from COVID-19 were included in the dataset.

Between the V and J ends, shortened by 0 bases and 2 bases respectively, the junction contains 7 bases. CDR1 and CDR2 (SGDLS, YYNGEE) derive from the germline V gene. Taken from cysteine to phenylalanine, the CDR3 has 14 residues. Only the CDR3 DNA stays, 42 bases, in frame from base 1. Notes on this clone: The target of this receptor is not known. No much larger clonotype is one base removed from it; base qualities were not supplied.

Participants in the prospective study were enrolled through a virtual design, were aged roughly 18 to 90 years, and lived in about 25 United States geographic areas. To assign participants to cohorts, the prospective study relied on clinical history that participants themselves reported in a screening survey and a study questionnaire. Recovered participants in ImmuneRACE Cohort 3 were defined as having two consecutive negative NP/OP PCR tests, clearance from a healthcare professional, or resolution of symptoms. In the prospective study, whole blood, serum and a nasopharyngeal or oropharyngeal swab were collected from each participant by mobile phlebotomists. Participants in the prospective study had the option to provide additional blood draws and questionnaires over a roughly 2-month period. Blood samples from the prospective study were shipped frozen or at room temperature prior to DNA extraction.

TCRbeta CDR3 regions were amplified from genomic DNA by means of the immunoSEQ Assay, a bias-controlled multiplex PCR. From the authors' description of their analysis: Within the assay, amplification of reference gene primers was used to estimate how many nucleated cells each sample contained. To quantify the absolute abundance of each unique TCRbeta CDR3 rearrangement, sequence reads were collapsed and filtered. For each sample, productive Simpson clonality was calculated as the square root of Simpson's diversity index across productive rearrangements. The clones in this table, taken by TCRdb from immuneACCESS, are in-frame only. Not every clone is retained; where verified, under half of the shortfall comes from an unresolved V gene, and the cause of the rest is unknown. V and J calls and clone size come straight from that table; D and trimming were deduced from the DNA. In all, the sample holds roughly 230,000 clones, and about four fifths of those were seen once. The ten largest clones represent approximately 3.6% of the sample.

Here is what the overall study found, with its caveats: Clinical and demographic metadata were provided uncurated, with the amount varying by source and participant.

Sequencing was done on a sample of PBMCs or T cells enriched from blood (not recorded which). The chain is assembled from TRBV9 and TRBJ2-3, with no reliable assignment of the D segment. The sequence was collected from a woman aged 60-70 years who had recovered from COVID-19. The CDR3: CASSVGSITDTQYF. In nucleotides, the sequence is TGTGCCAGCAGCGTAGGGAGTATCACAGATACGCAGTATTTT.